Below are 5 T cell receptor beta chains sequenced from a single sample in a study of T cells after yellow fever vaccination. TCRdb called the 5' RACE reads again in MiXCR, with one record for every CDR3 protein. The table records over 100,000 distinct CDR3 sequences, around 8.6% of them present only once. The sample in question was CD8+ T cells sorted from PBMCs, obtained 45 days after the yellow fever booster vaccination. The source of these receptors is a man under 40 who received the YFV17D yellow fever vaccine.

This clonotype has ten or more counts. The V and J genes are TRBV4-3 and TRBJ1-2; TRBD1 might be the D (5 bases). The CDR3 contains 15 residues. Germline V CDR1 and CDR2: LGHNA, YSLEER. V lost 6 bases, J lost 6 bases, and 20 bases lay in between. The CDR3 loop is CASSQRTGDVNGYTF. CDR3 nucleotide sequence: TGCGCCAGCAGTCAGAGGACCGGGGACGTAAATGGCTACACCTTC.

At least ten counts were recorded for this clonotype. This CDR3 reads CASISATSYEQYF. The CDR3 DNA reads as TGTGCCAGCATTTCGGCTACCTCCTACGAGCAGTACTTC. V is TRBV2 and J is TRBJ2-7; D gene ambiguous. Deletions cut 7 bases from V and 0 bases from J, with 10 bases between. This CDR3 region has 13 residues. Germline loops: CDR1 SNHLY, CDR2 FYNNEI.

At least ten counts were recorded for this clonotype. The chain employs TRBV7-9 and TRBJ2-7; no definite D call. Germline V lookup: CDR1 SEHNR, CDR2 FQNEAQ (reference sequence). The CDR3 runs to 16 residues. Trimming removed 10 bases from V and 0 bases from J, with 22 bases in between. The CDR3 sequence: CAITDESDALSYEQYF. Written as DNA, the CDR3 is TGTGCCATTACTGACGAGTCGGACGCCCTCTCCTACGAGCAGTACTTC. The variable domain in full, with the rest retrieved from reference TRBV7-9 and TRBJ2-7, is DTGVSQNPRHKITKRGQNVTFRCDPISEHNRLYWYRQTLGQGPEFLTYFQNEAQLEKSRLLSDRFSAERPKGSFSTLEIQRTEQGDSAMYLCAITDESDALSYEQYFGPGTRLTVT.

This clonotype has at least ten counts. V usage is TRBV28 and J usage is TRBJ2-7; D is unresolved. The CDR3 length is 16 residues. Trimming left V 3 bases short and J 0 bases short, with 15 bases between. Germline V gives CDR1 MDHEN, CDR2 SYDVKM. The CDR3 DNA is TGTGCCAGCAGTTTTCCAAGGATAGGATTCTCCTACGAGCAGTACTTC. It codes for CASSFPRIGFSYEQYF.

This clonotype was observed at least ten times. The chain recombines TRBV25-1 with TRBJ2-7, with D uncertain. The CDR3 has 14 residues. V shed 4 bases and J shed 4 bases, with 14 bases lying between them. CDR1 and CDR2 from the germline V gene are MGHDK and SYGVNS. The CDR3 DNA sequence: TGTGCCAGCAGTGTGTCCTCATTAGGGTACGAGCAGTACTTC. This sequence encodes CASSVSSLGYEQYF.